This TCR beta chain comes out of a study of cytomegalovirus exposure and HLA in healthy donors. Study-level results: The study flagged some 180 TCR beta chains as cytomegalovirus-associated. Testing in vitro showed a few CMV-associated chains specific for CMV antigens.

The donors were members of the validation cohort, which comprised about 120 subjects and was separate from the first cohort of about 700 subjects. Profiling relied on immunoSEQ multiplex PCR, and the TCRdb table lists in-frame clones only, not all of them. The sample has about 270,000 clones; approximately 83% are singletons. Germline loops: CDR1 SGHRS, CDR2 YFSETQ. V lost 2 bases and J lost 5, with 22 bases in between. There are 17 residues in the CDR3. With respect to this clone: Its antigen is as yet unknown.

Material for sequencing was PBMCs. The chain joins TRBV5-1 to TRBJ2-5; possibly TRBD2 for D (5 bases). The sequence was obtained from a woman aged 18-29 years in good health and CMV-seronegative. The CDR3 sequence is CASSFNEGSASRETQYF. CDR3 bases: TGCGCCAGCAGCTTCAACGAGGGTAGCGCAAGCAGGGAGACCCAGTACTTC.